This TCR beta chain was captured in a study of PD-1 blockade in mismatch repair-deficient tumors. With regard to this clone: The target antigen is unknown.

Repertoires were generated with immunoSEQ multiplex PCR, while TCRdb's copy carries only in-frame clones and drops some. The sample has about 15,000 clones; about 85% are singletons. This CDR3 comprises 13 residues. The germline V gene has CDR1 SGHRS and CDR2 YFSETQ. After removal of 2 bases from V and 5 bases from J, the junction contained 3 bases not matched to a gene. The time point here: approximately ten-day in vitro stimulation with candidate neoantigen peptide 6. This clonotype was obtained from an adult with mismatch repair-deficient cancer. This chain uses TRBV5-1 with TRBJ2-5, with 7 positions matching TRBD1. The sequencing here drew on cells cultured in vitro, taken from a patient treated with pembrolizumab. CDR3 protein: CASSLEGAETQYF. CDR3 nucleotides: TGCGCCAGCAGCTTAGAGGGGGCTGAGACCCAGTACTTC.